This TCR beta chain was identified in a study of blood T cell repertoires in COVID-19 (TCRdb year 2020). For context, the study as a whole: The collaborator samples originated in the United States, Italy and Spain and spanned the acute and convalescent phases of COVID-19. The material from the prospective study consisted of cDNA or gDNA derived from T cells, B-cell-depleted T cells, or PBMCs. The dataset comprised deeply sampled blood TCRbeta repertoires from subjects exposed to, actively infected with, or recovered from COVID-19. The repertoires were made available in a free public database intended to serve as a resource for research on the immune response to SARS-CoV-2. The samples were drawn from the first 160 participants of the ongoing ImmuneRACE study and from 950 to 1,500 subjects provided by 6 global collaborators. The sample metadata nearly always contained a de-identified subject ID, COVID-19 status, age in years and sex. Where available, HLA class I and class II types were taken from metadata supplied by the sample provider and were not determined by assay-based typing.

As concerns this clone: It lacks a known antigen. No base qualities exist here, and no much larger clone lies one base off it.

Participants in the prospective study were enrolled through a virtual design, were aged about 18 to 90 years, and lived in about 25 United States geographic areas. To assign participants to cohorts, the prospective study relied on clinical history that participants themselves reported in a screening survey and a study questionnaire. For ImmuneRACE Cohort 3, a participant was defined as recovered based on two consecutive negative NP/OP PCR tests, clearance by a healthcare professional, or resolution of symptoms. In the prospective study, mobile phlebotomists collected whole blood, serum and a nasopharyngeal or oropharyngeal swab from each participant. Prospective study participants could optionally give additional blood draws and questionnaires over an approximately 2-month period. Prospective study blood samples were shipped either frozen or at room temperature before DNA extraction. TCRbeta CDR3 regions were amplified from genomic DNA using the immunoSEQ Assay, a bias-controlled multiplex PCR. The original methods were these. Nucleated cell counts per sample were estimated from amplification of reference gene primers within the assay. To quantify the absolute abundance of each unique TCRbeta CDR3 rearrangement, sequence reads were collapsed and filtered. Productive Simpson clonality was computed per sample as the square root of Simpson's diversity index over productive rearrangements. Here the immuneACCESS table is served through TCRdb, limited to in-frame sequences with V and J called. Missing clones are a known gap in these copies; in checked studies unresolved V genes cover under half, and the rest lacks a known reason. The V and J calls and clone size are taken from that table; D and trimming were inferred from the DNA. This sample gives 300,000 or so clones in total; roughly nine tenths of them show up just once. Of the sample, roughly 1% is held by the ten largest clones.

At the junction V is shortened by 3 bases and J by 0 bases, with 9 bases in between. The germline V gene provides CDR1 SGHRS and CDR2 YFSETQ. The CDR3 has 15 amino acids, counting the end cysteine and phenylalanine. Left in the record is the CDR3 DNA by itself, 45 bases read in frame from the first base. Overall study outcomes, separate from this receptor: The amount of clinical and demographic metadata varied by source and participant and was provided uncurated.

The origin of this receptor is a woman in her thirties who had recovered from COVID-19. Sample: PBMCs or T cells enriched from blood (not recorded which). The sequence joins TRBV5-1 to TRBJ1-4; a weak D assignment points to TRBD1 (6 bases agree). Here is the DNA: TGCGCCAGCAGCTGGGGGACAACAACTAATGAAAAACTGTTTTTT. It is translated as CASSWGTTTNEKLFF.